The text below deals with one T cell receptor beta chain. The source of the sample is a study of blood T cell repertoires in COVID-19. Study information: Spain, Italy and the United States supplied samples that represented acute and convalescent COVID-19.

In the authors' workflow: The assay estimated nucleated cells by amplifying reference gene primers. Profiled with immunoSEQ multiplex PCR; TCRdb holds only in-frame clones, not every one. That table is the source of V, J and clone size, and D and trimming were worked out from the DNA. The profile covers 100,000 or so clones, with 85% to 90% appearing a single time and about 30% taken by the ten largest. Germline loops: CDR1 SGHTS, CDR2 YDEGEE. This CDR3 is 16 amino acids long. Unmatched junction bases numbered 10, after V lost 4 bases and J lost 4 bases. The sequence derives from a woman of 80 years or more with acute or convalescent COVID-19. Sequencing used peripheral blood. V and J are TRBV5-8 and TRBJ2-5; the match to TRBD1 covers 10 bases. CDR3 DNA sequence: TGTGCCAGCAGCAAGAACGACAGGGGGCAAGGAGAGACCCAGTACTTC. It is translated as CASSKNDRGQGETQYF. The whole variable domain, remainder taken from reference TRBV5-8 and TRBJ2-5, is EAGVTQSPTHLIKTRGQQATLRCSPISGHTSVYWYQQALGLGLQFLLWYDEGEERNRGNFPPRFSGRQFPNYSSELNVNALELEDSALYLCASSKNDRGQGETQYFGPGTRLLVL.